This is a list of T cell receptor beta chains from one sample in a study of response to subunit inactivated influenza vaccine. TCRdb fed the RT-PCR reads into MiXCR, producing one record per CDR3 protein. The data hold roughly 650,000 distinct CDR3 sequences, with approximately 14% observed a single time. The input for sequencing was PBMCs from blood, taken 11 to 12 days after vaccination. These receptor sequences come from a middle-aged man who received an inactivated influenza vaccine. Both conserved end residues are part of each CDR3. The order of the fields is V gene, D gene, J gene, clone size, CDR3 protein, CDR3 DNA. The D gene is left open where the match is weak. Rows may omit the clone size; those that give it use once, few, many or a size class.

>TRBV6-5|TRBD1|TRBJ1-3|few
CASSYSPGQGLSGNTIYF
TGTGCCAGCAGTTACTCCCCCGGACAGGGACTCTCTGGAAACACCATATATTTT
>TRBV6-2/TRBV6-3|TRBD2|TRBJ2-5|NA
CASSGGLATRKTQYF
TGTGCCAGCAGTGGGGGACTAGCGACAAGGAAGACCCAGTACTTC
>TRBV25-1|NA|TRBJ2-7|few
CASSEGSVARGEQYF
TGTGCCAGCAGTGAAGGCTCAGTAGCTCGGGGGGAGCAGTACTTC
>TRBV6-1|NA|TRBJ2-7|few
CASSSTRDSSYEQYF
TGTGCCAGCAGCTCGACCCGGGACTCCTCCTACGAGCAGTACTTC
>TRBV10-3|NA|TRBJ1-5|few
CAISDAGGKGNQPQHF
TGTGCCATCAGTGACGCGGGGGGCAAAGGCAATCAGCCCCAGCATTTT
>TRBV5-1|TRBD2|TRBJ2-3|many
CASSAYRGLAGKDTQYF
TGCGCCAGCAGCGCTTACCGGGGACTAGCGGGAAAGGATACGCAGTATTTT
>TRBV5-5|TRBD1|TRBJ1-1|few
CASFGQVSFGEAFF
TGTGCCAGCTTCGGACAGGTATCTTTTGGGGAAGCTTTCTTT
>TRBV29-1|TRBD1|TRBJ1-2|NA
CSAQDRIYGYTF
TGCAGCGCCCAGGACAGGATCTATGGCTACACCTTC
>TRBV24-1|NA|TRBJ2-6|NA
CATSEVGGLGANVLTF
TGTGCCACCAGTGAAGTTGGGGGGCTCGGGGCCAACGTCCTGACTTTC
>TRBV6-5|NA|TRBJ2-1|few
CASSNNQEQFF
TGTGCCAGCAGTAACAACCAGGAGCAGTTCTTC
>TRBV20-1|NA|TRBJ1-5|many
CSARVGAALRQPQHF
TGCAGTGCTAGGGTAGGGGCAGCCCTAAGGCAGCCCCAGCATTTT
>TRBV28|TRBD1|TRBJ1-1|NA
CASSHGTAVNTEAFF
TGTGCCAGCAGTCATGGGACAGCCGTGAACACTGAAGCTTTCTTT
>TRBV5-6|TRBD2|TRBJ2-3|NA
CASSEGGEYGTDTQYF
TGTGCCAGCAGCGAGGGAGGGGAATATGGCACAGATACGCAGTATTTT
>TRBV7-6|TRBD1|TRBJ2-7|NA
CASSSGTGAPEQYF
TGTGCCAGCAGCTCCGGGACAGGGGCACCCGAGCAGTACTTC
>TRBV4-1|NA|TRBJ1-1|many
CASSQVVSLNTEAFF
TGCGCCAGCAGCCAAGTGGTCAGCCTGAACACTGAAGCTTTCTTT
>TRBV12-3/TRBV12-4|TRBD1|TRBJ2-7|NA
CASSTPTGTANYEQYF
TGTGCCAGCAGTACACCGACCGGGACAGCTAATTACGAGCAGTACTTC
>TRBV6-2/TRBV6-3|TRBD1|TRBJ2-3|once
CASSPGQGTPYTDTQYF
TGTGCCAGCAGCCCGGGACAGGGGACCCCATACACAGATACGCAGTATTTT
>TRBV4-3|NA|TRBJ2-7|few
CASSLGTLNSYEQYF
TGCGCCAGCAGCCTCGGGACACTAAATTCCTACGAGCAGTACTTC
>TRBV4-3|NA|TRBJ2-1|NA
CASSQDEVSYNEQFF
TGCGCCAGCAGCCAAGATGAAGTCAGCTACAATGAGCAGTTCTTC
>TRBV28|TRBD2|TRBJ2-7|NA
CASSPRSFSGRANEQYF
TGTGCCAGCAGTCCCCGAAGTTTTAGCGGGAGGGCCAACGAGCAGTACTTC
>TRBV6-2/TRBV6-3|TRBD2|TRBJ2-2|few
CASSYSSSGRWELFF
TGTGCCAGCAGTTACTCGTCTAGCGGGAGGTGGGAGCTGTTTTTT
>TRBV20-1|NA|TRBJ1-4|few
CSARAPRDKVEKLFF
TGCAGTGCTAGGGCCCCCCGGGACAAGGTCGAAAAACTGTTTTTT
>TRBV7-9|NA|TRBJ2-7|few
CASGNRETPTYEQYF
TGTGCCAGCGGCAACCGGGAGACCCCGACCTACGAGCAGTACTTC
>TRBV4-1|TRBD2|TRBJ2-2|NA
CASTLSPSGSGELFF
TGCGCCAGCACACTCTCCCCTAGCGGGTCCGGGGAGCTGTTTTTT
>TRBV5-1|NA|TRBJ2-7|NA
CASSLVRGASAYEQYF
TGCGCCAGCAGCTTGGTACGAGGGGCTAGCGCCTACGAGCAGTACTTC